This T cell receptor (beta chain) is from a study of response to subunit inactivated influenza vaccine. TCRdb reprocessed the RT-PCR reads with MiXCR, giving one entry per CDR3 protein. In the table there are about 700,000 distinct CDR3 sequences, around a sixth of which are singletons. Findings of the study overall: After each seasonal influenza vaccination, few new T cells are recruited, the authors suggested.

This clonotype was counted at least ten times. Its matching antigen is unknown. The germline V and J ends were trimmed by 6 bases and 1 base, with 12 bases remaining between them. The CDR3 loop spans 14 amino acids. CDR1 is SGHAT and CDR2 is FQDESV in the germline V gene (reference sequence). The source material was PBMCs from blood, sampled about 12 days after vaccination. This receptor was obtained from a man between 50 and 59 years old who received an inactivated influenza vaccine. V is TRBV11-1 and J is TRBJ2-5; D is uncertain. The CDR3 is CASRNQLIQETQYF. In nucleotides, the CDR3 is TGTGCCAGCAGGAACCAGCTGATCCAAGAGACCCAGTACTTC.